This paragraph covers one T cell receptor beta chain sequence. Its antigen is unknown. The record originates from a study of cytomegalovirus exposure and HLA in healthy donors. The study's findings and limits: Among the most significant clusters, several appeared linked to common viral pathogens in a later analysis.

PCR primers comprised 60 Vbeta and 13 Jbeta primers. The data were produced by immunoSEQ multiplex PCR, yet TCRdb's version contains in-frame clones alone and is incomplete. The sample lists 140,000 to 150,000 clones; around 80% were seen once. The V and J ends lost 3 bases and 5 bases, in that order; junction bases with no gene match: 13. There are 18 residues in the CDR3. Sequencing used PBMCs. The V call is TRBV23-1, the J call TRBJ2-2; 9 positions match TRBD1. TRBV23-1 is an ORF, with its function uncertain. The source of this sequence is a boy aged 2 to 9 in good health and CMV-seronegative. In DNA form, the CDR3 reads TGCGCCAGCAGTCAGTTGCCTACCGGGACAGGGAGGACCGGGGAGCTGTTTTTT. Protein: CASSQLPTGTGRTGELFF.